The present entry profiles one TCR beta chain with its context. The antigen remains undetermined. One junction end disagrees with the germline gene, perhaps due to a read error. These data are taken from a study of HIV-infected children after antiretroviral therapy interruption. Overall study context: Weeks 0, 12, interruption end (24 or 48), and about 3 years post-study gave interruption-arm samples. General study results and limits: The CD45RA+ naive sort may contain some EMRA or stem memory cells.

Unique molecular identifiers were included in an RNA-based 3' RACE TCR library. TCRdb re-analysed the 3' RACE reads in MiXCR, keeping a single row per CDR3 protein. The sample has approximately 89,000 distinct CDR3 sequences, about 7% seen once; the top ten hold roughly 1%. Germline CDR1 reads LGHDT; CDR2 reads YNNKEL (reference sequence). The CDR3 runs to 15 residues. Documented treatment: PENTA 11 planned treatment interruption arm or continuous ART arm. The clonotype comes from a pool of human donors with HIV. The rearrangement joins TRBV3-1 to TRBJ2-1; 9 nucleotides agree with TRBD1. The sample consisted of CD45RA+ CD4+ T cells from PBMCs, pooled from several time points, taken from a donor given antiretroviral therapy, either interrupted or continuous. Specified subset: naive CD4+ CD45RA+ CD45RO- T cells. CDR3 residues: CASNQGQGTYNEQFF. The CDR3, as DNA: TGTGCCAGCAACCAAGGACAGGGGACCTACAATGAGCAGTTCTTC.